Below, 20 T cell receptor beta chains from the same sample are listed, as sequenced in a study of blood T cell repertoires in COVID-19 (dated by TCRdb to about 2020). Libraries were constructed by the immunoSEQ multiplex PCR assay. This immuneACCESS table, as held by TCRdb, lists in-frame sequences with V and J called but not all clones. Of the missing ones, under half trace to an unresolved V gene in checked studies; the others have no known cause. Across this sample there are fewer than 250,000 clones, with approximately 82% seen only once. In total, the top ten clones hold 2.5% to 3% of the sample. The source material was peripheral blood. All receptors derive from a man over 45 with active or convalescent COVID-19.

The rearrangement uses TRBV6-5 and TRBJ1-6; tentatively, D is TRBD1 (6 bases). Trimming stripped 5 bases from V and 9 bases from J, with 14 bases between. The CDR3 extends over 14 amino acids. Germline CDR1 MNHEY, CDR2 SVGAGI. The DNA for the CDR3 is TGTGCCAGCAGTATTAGGGGGATAGCTTCACCCCTCCACTTT. Its translation is CASSIRGIASPLHF.

This clone has only a few counts. The V and J genes are TRBV28 and TRBJ1-1; a possible D gene is TRBD1 (5 bases). Germline values: CDR1 MDHEN, CDR2 SYDVKM. The CDR3 is 13 residues long. The germline V and J ends were trimmed by 8 bases and 8 bases, with 18 bases remaining between them. CDR3 in DNA: TGTGCCAGCGGTCGGGGGACCCCCTGGGAAGCTTTCTTT. Translation: CASGRGTPWEAFF. The whole variable domain, remainder taken from reference TRBV28 and TRBJ1-1, is DVKVTQSSRYLVKRTGEKVFLECVQDMDHENMFWYRQDPGLGLRLIYFSYDVKMKEKGDIPEGYSVSREKKERFSLILESASTNQTSMYLCASGRGTPWEAFFGQGTRLTVV.

The chain carries TRBV4-2 and TRBJ1-1, with D perhaps matching TRBD1 (5 bases). The CDR3 extends over 17 amino acids. Germline V CDR1 and CDR2: LGHNA, YNFKEQ. Deletions cut 1 base from V and 1 base from J, with 16 bases between. CDR3 nucleotide sequence: TGTGCCAGCAGCCAAGGTGGGGGGACGAAGGGGAACACTGAAGCTTTCTTT. Protein product: CASSQGGGTKGNTEAFF.

The chain carries TRBV6-1 and TRBJ2-3; possible D gene TRBD1, 6 bases. The CDR3 runs to 14 residues. Trimming removed 0 bases at V and 7 bases at J, with 11 bases between. CDR1 and CDR2 from the germline V gene are MNHNS and SASEGT. The CDR3 sequence is CASSEAPRGNTQYF. CDR3 bases: TGTGCCAGCAGTGAAGCGCCCAGGGGTAATACGCAGTATTTT.

This chain uses TRBV14 with TRBJ2-5, with D tentatively TRBD2 (5 bases). The CDR3 loop spans 16 amino acids. The V gene's germline CDR1 is SGHDN and CDR2 FVKESK. The germline V and J ends were trimmed by 6 bases and 0 bases, with 17 bases remaining between them. The CDR3 nucleotides are TGTGCCAGCAGTCCCGGGGATGCGAGGTACCAAGAGACCCAGTACTTC. This encodes CASSPGDARYQETQYF.

The V and J genes are TRBV28 and TRBJ1-5; 7 nucleotides agree with TRBD1. The germline V gene has CDR1 MDHEN and CDR2 SYDVKM. The CDR3 has 14 residues. V trimming: 6 bases; J trimming: 6 bases; junction bases outside the gene matches: 8. DNA of the CDR3: TGTGCCAGCAGACCGACAGGGTCGTTTCAGCCCCAGCATTTT. Its translation is CASRPTGSFQPQHF.

The chain uses TRBV28 and TRBJ1-1; no firm D call. The CDR3 has 14 amino acids. Trimming shortened V by 5 bases and J by 0 bases, and 10 bases separated the two germline ends. Germline V gene sequence: CDR1 MDHEN, CDR2 SYDVKM. The CDR3 DNA sequence: TGTGCCAGCAGTCAACTTGAAATGAACACTGAAGCTTTCTTT. Encoded protein: CASSQLEMNTEAFF. The whole variable domain, remainder taken from reference TRBV28 and TRBJ1-1, is DVKVTQSSRYLVKRTGEKVFLECVQDMDHENMFWYRQDPGLGLRLIYFSYDVKMKEKGDIPEGYSVSREKKERFSLILESASTNQTSMYLCASSQLEMNTEAFFGQGTRLTVV.

This clone has more than one count but fewer than ten. This chain joins TRBV19 and TRBJ1-5; TRBD1 agrees at 8 bases. V shed 3 bases and J 3 bases; nucleotides not matched to a gene: 4. CDR1 is LNHDA and CDR2 is SQIVND in the germline V gene (reference sequence). The CDR3 runs 15 residues. CDR3 nucleotides: TGTGCCAGTAGTATCAGACAGGGGAACAATCAGCCCCAGCATTTT. Translating it yields CASSIRQGNNQPQHF. The whole variable domain, filled in from reference TRBV19 and TRBJ1-5, reads DGGITQSPKYLFRKEGQNVTLSCEQNLNHDAMYWYRQDPGQGLRLIYYSQIVNDFQKGDIAEGYSVSREKKESFPLTVTSAQKNPTAFYLCASSIRQGNNQPQHFGDGTRLSIL.

This chain joins TRBV11-2 and TRBJ2-7; weak D call: TRBD1 (5 bases). The CDR3 sequence is 12 residues long. Trimming shortened V by 5 bases and J by 4 bases, and 9 bases separated the two germline ends. Germline V gene data show CDR1 as SGHAT and CDR2 as FQNNGV. The DNA of the CDR3 is TGTGCCAGCAGCCAGGGCAGGTACGAGCAGTACTTC. It translates to CASSQGRYEQYF.

The chain is built from TRBV19 and TRBJ2-2; D gene unclear. Germline-derived CDR1 and CDR2 are LNHDA and SQIVND (reference sequence). This CDR3 is 14 amino acids long. The V gene lost 5 bases and the J gene lost 1 base, with 8 bases spanning the gap. The CDR3 sequence is CASSSQRNTGELFF. The CDR3 region has the DNA TGTGCCAGTAGTTCCCAGCGGAACACCGGGGAGCTGTTTTTT.

The chain uses TRBV19 and TRBJ2-5; possible D gene TRBD1, 5 bases. Germline V gives CDR1 LNHDA, CDR2 SQIVND (reference sequence). V lost 8 bases and J lost 2, with 12 bases in between. The CDR3 loop spans 13 amino acids. The CDR3 DNA sequence: TGTGCCAGTGGATACAGGAGACAAGAGACCCAGTACTTC. Protein sequence: CASGYRRQETQYF.

The chain joins TRBV9 to TRBJ1-1; no definite D call. The CDR3 contains 14 residues. Germline V gene lookup returns CDR1 SGDLS and CDR2 YYNGEE. The ends were cut back, 0 bases at V and 1 base at J, with 7 bases in the middle. The CDR3, as DNA: TGTGCCAGCAGCGTAGGGGCCGCGAACACTGAAGCTTTCTTT. Translation: CASSVGAANTEAFF.

This clone was counted many times. V usage is TRBV6-5 and J usage is TRBJ1-4; no clear D. Trimming stripped 0 bases from V and 2 bases from J, with 10 bases between. Germline V CDR1 and CDR2: MNHEY, SVGAGI. CDR3 size: 16 residues. The CDR3 sequence: CASSYSVRRTNEKLFF. In DNA, the CDR3 is TGTGCCAGCAGTTACTCGGTGCGGAGGACTAATGAAAAACTGTTTTTT.

The chain has TRBV28 and TRBJ1-6; D is possibly TRBD1 (5 bases). The germline gives CDR1 MDHEN, CDR2 SYDVKM. The CDR3 runs 12 residues. The germline V and J ends were trimmed by 6 bases and 10 bases, with 10 bases remaining between them. The CDR3 region has the DNA TGTGCCAGCAGCCAGGGTTGGTCACCCCTCCACTTT. This encodes CASSQGWSPLHF.

CDR3 protein: CASSYGVAYEQYF. DNA for the CDR3: TGTGCCAGCAGTTATGGAGTAGCCTACGAGCAGTACTTC. The chain links TRBV6-6 to TRBJ2-7, with D unresolved. Germline V gene sequence: CDR1 MNHNY, CDR2 SVGAGI (reference sequence). The V end was cut by 3 bases, the J end by 2 bases, with 8 bases between. The CDR3 sequence is 13 residues long.

This clone was picked up one time. DNA for the CDR3: TGTGCCAGCAGCGCGAGACAGGTCGGCGAGCAGTACTTC. Translation gives CASSARQVGEQYF. The chain has TRBV6-6 and TRBJ2-7; possibly TRBD1 for D (6 bases). The CDR3 consists of 13 residues. V shed 6 bases and J shed 6 bases, with 15 bases lying between them. Germline V gene data show CDR1 as MNHNY and CDR2 as SVGAGI (reference sequence).

V is TRBV28 and J is TRBJ2-1; D gene unclear. Germline loops: CDR1 MDHEN, CDR2 SYDVKM. V shed 10 bases and J shed 3 bases, with 7 bases lying between them. The CDR3 has 11 amino acids. As DNA, the CDR3 is TGTGCCACCTCCAGCTACAATGAGCAGTTCTTC. As protein: CATSSYNEQFF.

V usage is TRBV7-2 and J usage is TRBJ2-7; tentatively, D is TRBD2 (6 bases). V was clipped by 7 bases and J by 6 bases, with 16 bases between them. The CDR3 loop spans 13 amino acids. CDR1 is SGHTA and CDR2 is FQGNSA in the germline V gene. The CDR3 bases are TGTGCCAGCAACCTGGGGGGAGTACCCGAGCAGTACTTC. Its translation: CASNLGGVPEQYF.

The V gene is TRBV18, the J gene TRBJ2-2, with D unresolved. This CDR3 spans 14 amino acids. Germline CDR1 reads KGHSH; CDR2 reads LQKENI. The V and J ends lost 2 bases and 4 bases respectively, with 8 bases between them. The CDR3 DNA is TGTGCCAGCTCACCAGGGCAAGGCACCGGGGAGCTGTTTTTT. This encodes CASSPGQGTGELFF.

J is TRBJ1-2 and V is TRBV3-1 (or the pseudogene TRBV3-2), with D unclear. Trimming pared 0 bases from V and 4 bases from J, leaving 12 bases between. Germline V CDR1 and CDR2: LGHDT, YNNKEL (reference sequence). This CDR3 contains 15 residues. The CDR3 DNA sequence: TGTGCCAGCAGCCAAGACCAAACCCCGAGCTATGGCTACACCTTC. As protein: CASSQDQTPSYGYTF.